Following are 2 T cell receptor beta chains from one sample sequenced in a study of beta chain features in type 1 diabetes. Expressed TCRB transcripts were sequenced because the isolated RNA had all been reverse transcribed beforehand. Using immunoSEQ multiplex PCR, the repertoire was profiled, and TCRdb retains in-frame clones only, with some absent. The table includes roughly 300,000 clones, under 8.5% detected once. What was sequenced was central memory CD4+ T cells from blood. These receptors were obtained from a woman younger than 35 in good health.

The genes are TRBV29-1 and TRBJ2-5; 7 bases are shared with TRBD2. Germline V gene sequence: CDR1 SQVTM, CDR2 ANQGSEA. This CDR3 has 14 residues. V shed 3 bases and J 5 bases; nucleotides not matched to a gene: 9. CDR3 protein: CSVEEGGPRETQYF. The DNA of the CDR3 is TGCAGCGTTGAGGAGGGAGGGCCCCGTGAGACCCAGTACTTC.

The CDR3 coding sequence is TGTGCCAGCAGCTACGGTACGGCTAGCGATACCCACGAGCAGTACTTC. This encodes CASSYGTASDTHEQYF. This chain uses TRBV7-2 with TRBJ2-7; tentatively, D is TRBD2 (6 bases). This CDR3 spans 16 amino acids. Germline lookup yields CDR1 SGHTA and CDR2 FQGNSA. Trimming took 4 bases from V and 5 from J, leaving 21 bases between them.